The 18 T cell receptor beta chains in this list originate from one sample, sequenced in a study of blood T cell repertoires in COVID-19. TCRdb keeps only in-frame clones here, not all; method: immunoSEQ multiplex PCR. The sample consists of around 330,000 clones, 88% of them appearing once. The sequenced sample consisted of peripheral blood. All receptors come from a woman in her twenties or thirties with COVID-19, enrolled during active disease.

The table lists this clone with a count of one. This sequence joins TRBV29-1 and TRBJ1-2; D perhaps matches TRBD1 (5 bases). The CDR3 is 13 amino acids. Germline loops: CDR1 SQVTM, CDR2 ANQGSEA. Between the trimmed V and J ends, which lost 5 bases and 7 bases, there was a span of 17 bases. The chain's CDR3 is CSVIQGSQGGYTF. CDR3 DNA: TGCAGCGTTATCCAGGGTAGCCAAGGTGGCTACACCTTC.

The chain uses TRBV4-1 and TRBJ2-7; tentatively, D is TRBD2 (5 bases). CDR1 is MGHRA and CDR2 is YSYEKL in the germline V gene. The CDR3 is 16 residues long. V was cut by 3 bases and J by 0 bases, with 15 bases left in between. For the CDR3, the DNA is TGCGCCAGCAGCCAGGCGGGCGACTGGAGCTCCTACGAGCAGTACTTC. Protein: CASSQAGDWSSYEQYF.

This clone came up once. V usage is TRBV2 and J usage is TRBJ2-7; 7 bases fit TRBD2. Trimming at V came to 7 bases and at J to 3 bases, leaving 6 bases not matched to a gene. The CDR3 is 13 amino acids. The germline gives CDR1 SNHLY, CDR2 FYNNEI. CDR3 protein: CASTGRRIYEQYF. The DNA of the CDR3 is TGTGCCAGCACCGGGAGGAGAATCTACGAGCAGTACTTC.

About this clone: Other DNA sequences in the same sample also yield this CDR3. The CDR3 region is CASSPGGDQPQHF. The CDR3 region has the DNA TGTGCCAGCTCTCCCGGGGGGGATCAGCCCCAGCATTTT. The chain employs TRBV18 and TRBJ1-5, with a possible D match to TRBD1 (5 bases). Trimming took off 6 bases at V and 5 bases at J, with 11 bases between the two ends. Per the germline V gene, CDR1 is KGHSH and CDR2 is LQKENI. CDR3 length equals 13 residues.

The chain links TRBV4-2 to TRBJ2-3; tentatively, D is TRBD2 (5 bases). Between the trimmed V and J ends, which lost 1 base and 4 bases, there was a span of 12 bases. The length of the CDR3 is 15 residues. CDR1 LGHNA and CDR2 YNFKEQ come from the germline V gene. CDR3 sequence (DNA): TGTGCCAGCAGCCAAGGAGGCCTCGGGGCAGATACGCAGTATTTT. Translation gives CASSQGGLGADTQYF.

The chain joins TRBV9 to TRBJ1-1, with D perhaps matching TRBD1 (6 bases). The V and J ends lost 5 bases and 8 bases respectively, with 16 bases between them. This CDR3 is 13 amino acids long. Germline V gene data show CDR1 as SGDLS and CDR2 as YYNGEE. The CDR3 protein is CASSRGATGEAFF. DNA for the CDR3: TGTGCCAGCAGTCGGGGGGCTACAGGGGAAGCTTTCTTT.

The chain joins TRBV27 to TRBJ2-7, with a weak D call TRBD2 (5 bases). Germline-derived CDR1 and CDR2 are MNHEY and SMNVEV (reference sequence). The CDR3 is made up of 14 amino acids. V was trimmed by 7 bases and J by 5 bases, leaving 18 bases between them. The chain's CDR3 is CASTDRVGRDEQYV. DNA for the CDR3: TGTGCCAGCACTGACCGGGTAGGGAGAGACGAGCAGTACGTC.

The V gene is TRBV2, the J gene TRBJ1-4; no clear D. Germline loops: CDR1 SNHLY, CDR2 FYNNEI. V lost 0 bases, J lost 8 bases, and 13 bases lay in between. CDR3 length: 15 amino acids. This CDR3 is CASSEAGGLEEKLFF. The CDR3 DNA is TGTGCCAGCAGTGAAGCTGGAGGACTGGAGGAAAAACTGTTTTTT.

The rearrangement uses TRBV5-6 and TRBJ2-7; maybe TRBD2 (5 bases). Looked up from germline, CDR1 is SGHDT and CDR2 is YYEEEE. Trimming shortened V by 4 bases and J by 6 bases, and 20 bases separated the two germline ends. The length of the CDR3 is 15 residues. CDR3 loop: CASSRRGWRLGEQYF. In DNA form, the CDR3 reads TGTGCCAGCAGCCGACGGGGATGGCGTCTCGGCGAGCAGTACTTC.

Remarks on this clone: This same CDR3 is encoded by further DNA sequences in the sample. The V call is TRBV7-9, the J call TRBJ2-1, with 7 positions matching TRBD1. The CDR3 has 13 residues. The junction had 3 bases not matched to a gene; V was cut back by 3 bases and J by 7 bases. Germline V CDR1 and CDR2: SEHNR, FQNEAQ (reference sequence). CDR3 nucleotides: TGTGCCAGCAGCTTTGAGGGGGCGAATGAGCAGTTCTTC. Translation: CASSFEGANEQFF.

The rearrangement uses TRBV5-1 and TRBJ2-3, with TRBD1 identical over 7 bases. The CDR3 length is 17 residues. Germline CDR1 is SGHRS and CDR2 is YFSETQ. Unmatched junction bases numbered 13, after V lost 4 bases and J lost 2 bases. As DNA, the CDR3 is TGCGCCAGCAGCCCAAGGGGAGCGACAGGGCTCACAGATACGCAGTATTTT. It specifies CASSPRGATGLTDTQYF.

This clone appeared a single time. V usage is TRBV6-5 and J usage is TRBJ1-1; TRBD1 aligns across 8 bases. Germline loops: CDR1 MNHEY, CDR2 SVGAGI. Losses at the gene ends were 3 bases for V and 4 bases for J; bases not matched to a gene: 1. The CDR3 extends over 13 amino acids. The CDR3 sequence is CASSYDRGTEAFF. CDR3 sequence (DNA): TGTGCCAGCAGTTATGACAGGGGCACTGAAGCTTTCTTT.

This sequence joins TRBV19 and TRBJ2-5; TRBD2 agrees at 11 bases. CDR1 is LNHDA, CDR2 SQIVND, per germline (reference sequence). With 5 bases clipped from V and 7 bases from J, the junction kept 6 bases outside the gene matches. The CDR3 contains 14 residues. The CDR3 coding sequence is TGTGCCAGTAGTCTAGCGGGGGGCCCGTGGACCCAGTACTTC. This codes for CASSLAGGPWTQYF.

A single count supports this clone. This chain uses TRBV18 with TRBJ1-1; the D is unclear. Between the trimmed V and J ends, which lost 5 bases and 1 base, there was a span of 14 bases. This CDR3 has 15 residues. Germline V gives CDR1 KGHSH, CDR2 LQKENI. DNA for the CDR3: TGTGCCAGCTCATCGCGCTATAGCGGGAACACTGAAGCTTTCTTT. Protein product: CASSSRYSGNTEAFF.

The rearrangement joins TRBV29-1 to TRBJ1-1, with a possible D match to TRBD1 (6 bases). Per the germline V gene, CDR1 is SQVTM and CDR2 is ANQGSEA. V lost 4 bases and J lost 7, with 13 bases in between. This CDR3 region has 12 residues. The CDR3 spells CSVVSEGGEAFF. Written as DNA, the CDR3 is TGCAGCGTTGTAAGTGAAGGGGGTGAAGCTTTCTTT.

This clone was counted once. V gene TRBV12-5 combines with J gene TRBJ2-3, with 8 nucleotides matching TRBD2. The CDR3 has 16 residues. The germline gives CDR1 LGHNT, CDR2 FRNRAP. V lost 5 bases and J lost 2; bases outside the gene matches: 9. In nucleotides, the CDR3 is TGTGCTAGTGGTCCCGCACTAGCGGTCTACACAGATACGCAGTATTTT. Translation gives CASGPALAVYTDTQYF.

The V and J genes are TRBV19 and TRBJ1-1; D unclear. Germline V lookup: CDR1 LNHDA, CDR2 SQIVND (reference sequence). This CDR3 has 15 residues. With 9 bases removed from V and 0 bases from J, the gap between germline ends came to 17 bases. The CDR3 reads CASTPKYLLNTEAFF. In nucleotides, the CDR3 is TGTGCCAGCACACCAAAATATCTCCTGAACACTGAAGCTTTCTTT.

This clone was seen only once. The chain combines TRBV5-6 with TRBJ1-3, with a possible D match to TRBD1 (5 bases). The CDR3 has 15 amino acids. V dropped 6 bases and J dropped 4 bases, with 17 bases sitting between them. Per germline, CDR1 SGHDT and CDR2 YYEEEE. The CDR3 loop reads CASNGPQGFGNTIYF. The DNA for the CDR3 is TGTGCCAGCAACGGACCTCAGGGATTCGGAAACACCATATATTTT.